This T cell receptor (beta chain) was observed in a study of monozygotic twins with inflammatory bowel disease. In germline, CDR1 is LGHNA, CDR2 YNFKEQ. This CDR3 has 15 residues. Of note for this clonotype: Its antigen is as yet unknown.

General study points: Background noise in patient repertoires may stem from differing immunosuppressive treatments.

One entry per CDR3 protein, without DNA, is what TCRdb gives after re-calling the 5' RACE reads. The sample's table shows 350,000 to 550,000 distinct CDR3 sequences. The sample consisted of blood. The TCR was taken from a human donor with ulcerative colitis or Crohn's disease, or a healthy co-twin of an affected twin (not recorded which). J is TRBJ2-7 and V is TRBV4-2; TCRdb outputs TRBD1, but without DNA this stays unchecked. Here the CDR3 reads CASSSKGQKGYEQYF.